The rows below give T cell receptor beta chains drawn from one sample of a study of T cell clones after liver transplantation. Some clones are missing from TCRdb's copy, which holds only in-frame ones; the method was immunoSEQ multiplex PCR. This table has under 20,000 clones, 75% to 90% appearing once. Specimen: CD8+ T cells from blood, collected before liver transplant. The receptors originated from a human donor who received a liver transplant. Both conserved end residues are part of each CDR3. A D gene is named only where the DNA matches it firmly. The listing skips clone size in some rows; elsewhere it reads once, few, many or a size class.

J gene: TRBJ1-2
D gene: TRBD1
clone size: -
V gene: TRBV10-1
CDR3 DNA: TGCGCCAGCAGCGTGGACAGGGACTATGGCTACACCTTC
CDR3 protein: CASSVDRDYGYTF

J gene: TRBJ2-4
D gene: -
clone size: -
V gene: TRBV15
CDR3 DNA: TGTGCCACCAGAGTACTCTCATCTGGAATTGGACAGAGAAACATTCAGTACTTC
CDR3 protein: CATRVLSSGIGQRNIQYF

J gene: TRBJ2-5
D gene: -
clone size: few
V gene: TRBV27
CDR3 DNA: TGTGCCAGCAGTCCCTTGATGAGCTGGGAGACCCAGTACTTC
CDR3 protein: CASSPLMSWETQYF

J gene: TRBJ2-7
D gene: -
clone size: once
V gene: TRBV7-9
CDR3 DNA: TGTGCCAGCAGCTTAGCGGACGGCTACGAGCAGTACTTC
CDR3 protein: CASSLADGYEQYF

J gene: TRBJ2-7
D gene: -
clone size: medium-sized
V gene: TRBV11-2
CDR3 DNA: TGTGCCAGCAGCTCCTTATCCCACTACGAGCAGTACTTC
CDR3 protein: CASSSLSHYEQYF

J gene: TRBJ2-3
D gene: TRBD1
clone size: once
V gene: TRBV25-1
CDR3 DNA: TGTGCCAGCAGTGATCTGGACAGGACGGGCACAGATACGCAGTATTTT
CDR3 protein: CASSDLDRTGTDTQYF

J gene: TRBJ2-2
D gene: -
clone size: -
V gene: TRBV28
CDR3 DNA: TGTGCCAGCAGTCCCCCCCCCGACGTGATCCCCGGGGAGCTGTTTTTT
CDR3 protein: CASSPPPDVIPGELFF

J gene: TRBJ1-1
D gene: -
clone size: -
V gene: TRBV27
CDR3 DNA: TGTGCCAGCAGACTGGGCCCGAACGAAGCTTTCTTT
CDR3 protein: CASRLGPNEAFF

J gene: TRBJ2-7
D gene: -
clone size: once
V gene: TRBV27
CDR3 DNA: TGTGCCAGCAGTTTCACAGGCAGCACATCAGCCTACGAGCAGTACTTC
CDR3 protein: CASSFTGSTSAYEQYF

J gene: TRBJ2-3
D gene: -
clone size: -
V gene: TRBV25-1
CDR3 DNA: TGTGCCAGCAGAGTAGCGTCTGTAGCAGATACGCAGTATTTT
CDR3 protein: CASRVASVADTQYF

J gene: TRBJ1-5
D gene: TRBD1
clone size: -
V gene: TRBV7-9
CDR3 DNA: TGTGCCAGCAGCCCGCAGGACAGGGATCAGCCCCAGCATTTT
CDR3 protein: CASSPQDRDQPQHF

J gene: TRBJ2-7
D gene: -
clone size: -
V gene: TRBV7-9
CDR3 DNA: TGTGCCAGCAGCTTACAGGGGCCCGAGCAGTACTTC
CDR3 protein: CASSLQGPEQYF

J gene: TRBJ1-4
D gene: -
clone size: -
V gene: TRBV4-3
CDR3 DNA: TGCGCCAGCAGCCAAGACAGGACGGGATTTGGGGATGAACTGTTTTTT
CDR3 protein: CASSQDRTGFGDELFF

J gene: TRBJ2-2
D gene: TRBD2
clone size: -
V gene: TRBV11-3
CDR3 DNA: TGTGCCAGCAGCTTAGGTGGAGGCGGGGGTTACACCGGGGAGCTGTTTTTT
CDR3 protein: CASSLGGGGGYTGELFF

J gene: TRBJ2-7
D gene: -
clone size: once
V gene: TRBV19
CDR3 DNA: TGTGCCAGTAGCGTAGTAGGCCACGAGCAGTACTTC
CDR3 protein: CASSVVGHEQYF

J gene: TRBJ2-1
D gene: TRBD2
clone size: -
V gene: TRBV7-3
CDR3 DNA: TGTGCCAGCAGCTTGCTAGCGGGAGGGCCGGTTGAGCAGTTCTTC
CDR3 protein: CASSLLAGGPVEQFF

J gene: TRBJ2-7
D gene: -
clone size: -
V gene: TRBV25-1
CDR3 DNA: TGTGCCAGCACCGAGGGGACTCACCCCTACGAGCAGTACTTC
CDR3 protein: CASTEGTHPYEQYF

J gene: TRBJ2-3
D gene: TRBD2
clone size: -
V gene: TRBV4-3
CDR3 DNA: TGCGCCAGCAGCCAAGATCGCGGGAGCTGGACAGATACGCAGTATTTT
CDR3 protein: CASSQDRGSWTDTQYF

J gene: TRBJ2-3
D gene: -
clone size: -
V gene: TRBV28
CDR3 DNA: TGTGCCAGCAGTAAAGCAGGGAACACAGATACGCAGTATTTT
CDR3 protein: CASSKAGNTDTQYF

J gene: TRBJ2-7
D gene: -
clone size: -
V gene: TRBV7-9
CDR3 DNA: TGTGCCAGCAGCTACCGGGACACGGACTACGAGCAGTACTTC
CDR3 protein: CASSYRDTDYEQYF

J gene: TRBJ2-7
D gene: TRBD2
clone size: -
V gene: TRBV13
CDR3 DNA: TGTGCCAGCAGCGAGGGACTAGCGGGAAACTACGAGCAGTACTTC
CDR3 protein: CASSEGLAGNYEQYF

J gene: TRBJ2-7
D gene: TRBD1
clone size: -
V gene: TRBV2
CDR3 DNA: TGTGCCAGCAAAGCGACAGGGTGGTACGAGCAGTACTTC
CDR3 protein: CASKATGWYEQYF

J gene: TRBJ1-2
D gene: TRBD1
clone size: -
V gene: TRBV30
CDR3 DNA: TGTGCCTGGAGGAAGGGACAGCAGGAAATCATCTATGGCTACACCTTC
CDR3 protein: CAWRKGQQEIIYGYTF

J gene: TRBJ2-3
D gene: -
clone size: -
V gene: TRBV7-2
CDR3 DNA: TGTGCCAGCAGCTTTAGCACAGATACGCAGTATTTT
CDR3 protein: CASSFSTDTQYF

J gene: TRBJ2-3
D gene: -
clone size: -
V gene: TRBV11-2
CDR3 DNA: TGTGCCAGCAGCCCCTTAGTCACAGATACGCAGTATTTT
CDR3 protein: CASSPLVTDTQYF

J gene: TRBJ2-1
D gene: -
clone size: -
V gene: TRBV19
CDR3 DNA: TGTGCCAGTAGTAAGGGATTTCTGGGGGGCAATGAGCAGTTCTTC
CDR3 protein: CASSKGFLGGNEQFF

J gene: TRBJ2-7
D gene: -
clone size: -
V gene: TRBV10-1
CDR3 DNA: TGCGCCAGCAGTGAAGGGGGGCCAGGCCACGAGCAGTACTTC
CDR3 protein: CASSEGGPGHEQYF

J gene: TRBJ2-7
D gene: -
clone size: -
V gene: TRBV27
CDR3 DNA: TGTGCCAGCAGGGCCTCCCCCGGCGAGCAGTACTTC
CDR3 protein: CASRASPGEQYF

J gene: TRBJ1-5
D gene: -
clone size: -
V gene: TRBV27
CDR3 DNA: TGTGCCAGCAGTCCATGGGATAGCAATCAGCCCCAGCATTTT
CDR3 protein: CASSPWDSNQPQHF

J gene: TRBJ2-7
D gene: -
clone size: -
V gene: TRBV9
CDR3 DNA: TGTGCCAGCAGTCATTACGGACGGGTGGTGGACGAGCAGTACTTC
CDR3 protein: CASSHYGRVVDEQYF

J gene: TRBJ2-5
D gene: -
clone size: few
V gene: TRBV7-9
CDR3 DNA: TGTGCCAGCAGCTTCCAGCAACAAGAGACCCAGTACTTC
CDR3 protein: CASSFQQQETQYF

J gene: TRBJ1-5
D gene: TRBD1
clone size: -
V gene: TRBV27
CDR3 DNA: TGTGCCAGCAGTTTTAGAGGGACAGGGGGTATTTTAGGTCAGCCCCAGCATTTT
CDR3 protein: CASSFRGTGGILGQPQHF

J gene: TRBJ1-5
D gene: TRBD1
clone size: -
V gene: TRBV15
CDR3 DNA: TGTGCCACCTCAGGGACAGTCCATCAGCCCCAGCATTTT
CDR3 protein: CATSGTVHQPQHF

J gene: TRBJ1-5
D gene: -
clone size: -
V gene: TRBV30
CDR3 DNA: TGTGCCTGGAGTTGGTCAGGCAATCAGCCCCAGCATTTT
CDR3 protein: CAWSWSGNQPQHF

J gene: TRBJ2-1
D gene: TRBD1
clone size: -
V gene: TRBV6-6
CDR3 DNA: TGTGCCAGCAGTTATCTGACAGGGGCCTACAATGAGCAGTTCTTC
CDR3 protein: CASSYLTGAYNEQFF

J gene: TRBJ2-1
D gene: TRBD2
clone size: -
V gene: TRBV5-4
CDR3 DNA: TGTGCCAGCAGCGGGCTCGGGGGGACGTTCACTGAGCAGTTCTTC
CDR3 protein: CASSGLGGTFTEQFF

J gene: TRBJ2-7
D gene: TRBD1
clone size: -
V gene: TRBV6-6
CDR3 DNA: TGTGCCAGCAGTCTGGGACAGTACCGCGAGCAGTACTTC
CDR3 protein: CASSLGQYREQYF

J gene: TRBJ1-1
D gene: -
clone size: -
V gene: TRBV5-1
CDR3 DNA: TGCGCCAGCAGCCTAATTGGGGCCGGGGCTTTCTTT
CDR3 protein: CASSLIGAGAFF

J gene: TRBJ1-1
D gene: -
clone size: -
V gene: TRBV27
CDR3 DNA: TGTGCCAGCAGTTTTTTAGGGGCCCTGAACACTGAAGCTTTCTTT
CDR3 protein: CASSFLGALNTEAFF

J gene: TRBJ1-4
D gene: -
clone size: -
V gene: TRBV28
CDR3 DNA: TGTGCCAGCAGTTTTGCCTCTATAACAGGGAATGAAAAACTGTTTTTT
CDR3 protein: CASSFASITGNEKLFF

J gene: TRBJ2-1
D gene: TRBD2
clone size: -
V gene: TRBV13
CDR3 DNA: TGTGCCAGCAGCCCAATGGTCCGGGACTATGAGAAGGCGGATGAGCAGTTCTTC
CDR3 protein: CASSPMVRDYEKADEQFF

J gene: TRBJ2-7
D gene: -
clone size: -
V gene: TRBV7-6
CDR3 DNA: TGTGCCAGCAGCCCTCCTGGCTCCTACGAGCAGTACTTC
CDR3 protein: CASSPPGSYEQYF

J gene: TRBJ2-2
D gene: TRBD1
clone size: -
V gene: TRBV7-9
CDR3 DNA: TGTGCCAGCAGCCATGGGACAGAGAACACCGGGGAGCTGTTTTTT
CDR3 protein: CASSHGTENTGELFF

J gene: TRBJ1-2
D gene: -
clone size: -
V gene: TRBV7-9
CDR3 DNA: TGTGCCAGCAGCTTAGGCAATGGCGGTGGCTACACCTTC
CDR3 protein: CASSLGNGGGYTF

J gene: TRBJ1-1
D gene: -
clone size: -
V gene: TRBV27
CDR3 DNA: TGTGCCAGCAGTTTAAACAAGAACACTGAAGCTTTCTTT
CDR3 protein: CASSLNKNTEAFF